The 28 T cell receptor beta chains in this list originate from one sample, sequenced in a study of T cell responses to AZD1222 COVID-19 vaccine. Sequencing used immunoSEQ multiplex PCR; TCRdb keeps in-frame clones, though not all of them. The table shows 130,000 to 150,000 clones, with approximately 78% occurring only once. This sample comprised peripheral blood, obtained on day 0 of MenACWY control vaccination. These receptors came from an adult in good health.

This clone was observed once. The chain is built from TRBV5-5 and TRBJ1-4; D remains unclear. V dropped 2 bases and J dropped 4 bases, with 21 bases sitting between them. CDR1 and CDR2 (germline): SGHKS, YYEKEE (reference sequence). The CDR3 has 18 residues. This chain's CDR3 is CASSLRVRGGLINEKLFF. Written as DNA, the CDR3 is TGTGCCAGCAGCTTAAGGGTTAGAGGAGGGCTCATTAATGAAAAACTGTTTTTT.

This chain links TRBV5-8 with TRBJ1-5; 8 bases are shared with TRBD1. This CDR3 contains 14 residues. Germline CDR1 reads SGHTS; CDR2 reads YDEGEE. Trimming at V came to 3 bases and at J to 7 bases, leaving 6 bases not matched to a gene. The chain's CDR3 is CASSSDRGGQPQHF. In DNA form, the CDR3 reads TGTGCCAGCAGCTCAGACAGGGGAGGCCAGCCCCAGCATTTT.

The chain employs TRBV19 and TRBJ1-5; 7 nucleotides align to TRBD1. The V and J ends lost 6 bases and 6 bases, in that order; junction bases with no gene match: 5. CDR3 length: 13 amino acids. The germline gives CDR1 LNHDA, CDR2 SQIVND (reference sequence). The CDR3 here is CASRGDRAQPQHF. The CDR3 nucleotides are TGTGCCAGTAGGGGCGACAGGGCTCAGCCCCAGCATTTT.

The chain couples TRBV5-5 to TRBJ1-2, with a possible D match to TRBD1 (5 bases). The CDR3 is 14 amino acids. V was trimmed by 0 bases and J by 6 bases, leaving 12 bases between them. The germline V gene encodes CDR1 SGHKS and CDR2 YYEKEE (reference sequence). DNA of the CDR3: TGTGCCAGCAGCTTGGTCGCAGGAGGGGATGGCTACACCTTC. It encodes CASSLVAGGDGYTF.

This clone has more than one count but fewer than ten. The chain couples TRBV28 to TRBJ1-2; the D gene is possibly TRBD1 (5 bases). Germline V gene sequence: CDR1 MDHEN, CDR2 SYDVKM. With 1 base removed from V and 3 bases from J, the gap between germline ends came to 12 bases. The CDR3 spans 15 residues. This CDR3 is CASSLFGGYDYGYTF. The CDR3 DNA follows: TGTGCCAGCAGTTTATTCGGGGGGTATGACTATGGCTACACCTTC.

Here the CDR3 DNA reads TGTGCCAGCAGCGAGGGGTATAATCAGCCCCAGCATTTT. Protein product: CASSEGYNQPQHF. The chain employs TRBV9 and TRBJ1-5; weak D call: TRBD1 (5 bases). This CDR3 contains 13 residues. The V and J ends lost 3 bases and 4 bases respectively, with 8 bases between them. Germline CDR1 is SGDLS and CDR2 is YYNGEE.

The CDR3 spells CASSSGTSGPWNQYF. CDR3 coding DNA: TGTGCCAGCAGTAGCGGGACTAGCGGGCCCTGGAACCAGTACTTC. This chain links TRBV2 with TRBJ2-5; 12 bases match TRBD2. The V gene end was trimmed by 5 bases and the J gene end by 10 bases; junction bases not matched to a gene: 11. From germline, CDR1 is SNHLY and CDR2 FYNNEI. This CDR3 is 15 amino acids long.

This sequence joins TRBV6-6 and TRBJ2-7; no clear D gene. V lost 7 bases, J lost 13 bases, and 20 bases lay in between. The germline gives CDR1 MNHNY, CDR2 SVGAGI (reference sequence). The CDR3 runs to 12 residues. CDR3 amino acids: CASTEHPSDPYV. In DNA, the CDR3 is TGTGCCAGCACAGAACACCCCTCCGACCCCTACGTC.

This clone was seen more than once but under ten times. The chain recombines TRBV3-1 (or the pseudogene TRBV3-2) with TRBJ1-5; D remains ambiguous. Germline loops: CDR1 LGHDT, CDR2 YNNKEL (reference sequence). The CDR3 is 15 residues long. V was pared by 2 bases and J by 5 bases, with 13 bases between. The CDR3 DNA sequence: TGTGCCAGCAGCCAAAGTCCGCCTCTTTATCAGCCCCAGCATTTT. Protein: CASSQSPPLYQPQHF.

This rearrangement joins TRBV10-2 to TRBJ2-2; D not resolved. The CDR3 runs 14 residues. Deletions cut 4 bases from V and 3 bases from J, with 9 bases between. From germline, CDR1 is WSHSY and CDR2 SAAADI. DNA of the CDR3: TGCGCCAGCAGTGTAAACACCTACACCGGGGAGCTGTTTTTT. Translating it yields CASSVNTYTGELFF.

This clone was found once. The chain joins TRBV6-6 to TRBJ2-3; D is unclear. Between the trimmed V and J ends, which lost 8 bases and 5 bases, there was a span of 14 bases. This CDR3 region has 13 residues. From germline, CDR1 is MNHNY and CDR2 SVGAGI (reference sequence). CDR3 loop: CASSDPLQDTQYF. The CDR3 DNA is TGTGCCAGCTCGGACCCCCTTCAAGATACGCAGTATTTT.

V usage is TRBV29-1 and J usage is TRBJ1-2, with 7 bases lining up with TRBD1. The CDR3 is 8 amino acids. Trimming took 7 bases from V and 12 from J; bases not matched to a gene: 2. The germline V gene encodes CDR1 SQVTM and CDR2 ANQGSEA. The CDR3 here is CSGDSHTF. In nucleotides, the CDR3 is TGCAGCGGGGACAGCCACACCTTC. Filled out from reference TRBV29-1 and TRBJ1-2, the complete variable domain reads SAVISQKPSRDICQRGTSLTIQCQVDSQVTMMFWYRQQPGQSLTLIATANQGSEATYESGFVIDKFPISRPNLTFSTLTVSNMSPEDSSIYLCSGDSHTFGSGTRLTVV.

The chain joins TRBV29-1 to TRBJ1-1; possible D gene TRBD1, 5 bases. Germline loops: CDR1 SQVTM, CDR2 ANQGSEA. The length of the CDR3 is 13 residues. V was pared by 4 bases and J by 1 base, with 10 bases between. DNA for the CDR3: TGCAGCGTTGCAGGGAGGGCGAACACTGAAGCTTTCTTT. It codes for CSVAGRANTEAFF.

The V gene is TRBV4-1, the J gene TRBJ2-5; maybe TRBD2 (6 bases). CDR1 is MGHRA and CDR2 is YSYEKL in the germline V gene. Between the trimmed V and J ends, which lost 1 base and 1 base, there was a span of 22 bases. The CDR3 contains 19 residues. The CDR3 sequence: CASSQGIPPGVGGQETQYF. The CDR3 DNA reads as TGCGCCAGCAGCCAAGGCATACCCCCGGGAGTCGGAGGCCAAGAGACCCAGTACTTC.

This clone has just one count. The chain links TRBV19 to TRBJ1-5; D is uncertain. CDR3 length: 13 residues. V was trimmed by 5 bases and J by 6 bases, leaving 11 bases between them. Germline V gives CDR1 LNHDA, CDR2 SQIVND (reference sequence). CDR3 bases: TGTGCCAGTAGTGACGTAGAAGGTCAGCCCCAGCATTTT. Residues: CASSDVEGQPQHF.

This chain uses TRBV7-9 with TRBJ1-1; TRBD1 agrees at 11 bases. V lost 5 bases to trimming and J lost 5 bases; unmatched junction nucleotides: 4. Germline lookup yields CDR1 SEHNR and CDR2 FQNEAQ (reference sequence). This CDR3 has 14 amino acids. This CDR3 reads CASSAGQGVTEAFF. CDR3 bases: TGTGCCAGCAGCGCGGGACAGGGGGTAACTGAAGCTTTCTTT. The full variable domain, in which reference TRBV7-9 and TRBJ1-1 provide the parts outside the CDR3, is DTGVSQNPRHKITKRGQNVTFRCDPISEHNRLYWYRQTLGQGPEFLTYFQNEAQLEKSRLLSDRFSAERPKGSFSTLEIQRTEQGDSAMYLCASSAGQGVTEAFFGQGTRLTVV.

This chain joins TRBV6-5 and TRBJ1-4, with D perhaps TRBD1 (6 bases). The germline V gene encodes CDR1 MNHEY and CDR2 SVGAGI. Trimming left V 4 bases short and J 10 bases short, with 19 bases between. The length of the CDR3 is 15 residues. The CDR3 DNA reads as TGTGCCAGCAGTTTACAGGGACCAACTATGGGAAAACTGTTTTTT. It translates to CASSLQGPTMGKLFF.

The chain joins TRBV6-5 to TRBJ1-1; D is unclear. The CDR3 consists of 14 residues. Trimming cost V 4 bases and J 5 bases, with 14 bases left between them. Germline CDR1 MNHEY, CDR2 SVGAGI. As DNA, the CDR3 is TGTGCCAGCAGTTTAGGCGGTCACGGGACTGAAGCTTTCTTT. It yields the protein CASSLGGHGTEAFF.

The chain links TRBV3-1 (or the pseudogene TRBV3-2) to TRBJ1-1; weak D call: TRBD1 (5 bases). There are 13 residues in the CDR3. Trimming stripped 1 base from V and 7 bases from J, with 10 bases between. Germline lookup yields CDR1 LGHDT and CDR2 YNNKEL (reference sequence). This CDR3 reads CASSQGGRIEAFF. CDR3 nucleotides: TGTGCCAGCAGCCAAGGGGGCAGAATTGAAGCTTTCTTT.

The chain has TRBV27 and TRBJ1-2; D might be TRBD1 (6 bases). CDR1 and CDR2 (germline): MNHEY, SMNVEV (reference sequence). The CDR3 consists of 14 residues. Trimming removed 5 bases from V and 3 bases from J, with 13 bases in between. The CDR3 loop is CASSPRQEYYGYTF. The CDR3 DNA sequence: TGTGCCAGCAGTCCCCGACAGGAGTACTATGGCTACACCTTC.

The chain couples TRBV16 to TRBJ1-1; 7 bases align to TRBD1. Losses at the gene ends were 0 bases for V and 2 bases for J; bases not matched to a gene: 3. The germline CDR1 and CDR2 sequences are KGHSY and FQNENV. The CDR3 is 15 residues long. The CDR3 here is CASSQSNRGNTEAFF. DNA of the CDR3: TGTGCCAGCAGCCAATCGAACAGGGGTAACACTGAAGCTTTCTTT.

The chain employs TRBV5-4 and TRBJ1-5; TRBD1 aligns across 7 bases. Losses at the gene ends were 5 bases for V and 3 bases for J; bases not matched to a gene: 5. The CDR3 extends over 14 amino acids. The V gene's germline CDR1 is SGHNT and CDR2 YYREEE (reference sequence). The DNA of the CDR3 is TGTGCCAGCAGTTCCGGGACAGACAATCAGCCCCAGCATTTT. This gives the protein CASSSGTDNQPQHF.

V gene TRBV2 combines with J gene TRBJ1-1; D call uncertain. V was cut by 4 bases and J by 2 bases, with 11 bases left in between. CDR3 length: 14 residues. The germline V gene encodes CDR1 SNHLY and CDR2 FYNNEI. The CDR3 spells CASSGPAGNTEAFF. CDR3 in DNA: TGTGCCAGCAGTGGGCCCGCGGGAAACACTGAAGCTTTCTTT.

The chain employs TRBV6-1 and TRBJ1-6; 8 bases map to TRBD1. The trim removed 3 bases at V and 4 bases at J, leaving 5 bases unmatched. This CDR3 region has 16 residues. The germline V gene has CDR1 MNHNS and CDR2 SASEGT. The CDR3 is CASSDRTGLYNSPLHF. The CDR3, as DNA: TGTGCCAGCAGTGACCGGACAGGGTTATATAATTCACCCCTCCACTTT.

The genes are TRBV6-6 and TRBJ2-7; TRBD1 might be the D (6 bases). The CDR3 spans 14 residues. V was trimmed by 7 bases and J by 0 bases, leaving 13 bases between them. Germline-derived CDR1 and CDR2 are MNHNY and SVGAGI (reference sequence). The CDR3 protein is CASTPGQSSYEQYV. The CDR3 bases are TGTGCCAGCACCCCCGGACAGAGCTCCTACGAGCAGTACGTC.

The rearrangement uses TRBV19 and TRBJ1-2; possibly TRBD1 for D (5 bases). The V gene lost 4 bases and the J gene lost 8 bases, with 20 bases spanning the gap. The germline gives CDR1 LNHDA, CDR2 SQIVND (reference sequence). The CDR3 loop spans 15 amino acids. In DNA, the CDR3 is TGTGCCAGTAGTAGTAATCAGGGCCGTATAAAGGGCTACACCTTC. This sequence encodes CASSSNQGRIKGYTF. Looking up the rest from reference TRBV19 and TRBJ1-2 gives the full variable domain: DGGITQSPKYLFRKEGQNVTLSCEQNLNHDAMYWYRQDPGQGLRLIYYSQIVNDFQKGDIAEGYSVSREKKESFPLTVTSAQKNPTAFYLCASSSNQGRIKGYTFGSGTRLTVV.

The sample holds a few counts of this clone. The chain is built from TRBV10-3 and TRBJ1-1; D may be TRBD1 (6 bases). The CDR3 totals 11 residues. V lost 10 bases and J 6 bases, leaving 12 bases between the germline ends. Germline-derived CDR1 and CDR2 are ENHRY and SYGVKD. CDR3 nucleotide sequence: TGTGCCAAACAGGGTGGGGCTGAAGCTTTCTTT. Amino acid sequence: CAKQGGAEAFF.

In this sample, this clone turned up a few times. The chain uses TRBV5-1 and TRBJ1-4; D is possibly TRBD1 (6 bases). V lost 3 bases and J lost 3, with 15 bases in between. Germline CDR1 is SGHRS and CDR2 is YFSETQ. The CDR3 covers 16 residues. Written as DNA, the CDR3 is TGCGCCAGCAGCTACCGGACAGCCGGCTCTAATGAAAAACTGTTTTTT. It encodes CASSYRTAGSNEKLFF. Together with reference TRBV5-1 and TRBJ1-4, the CDR3 gives the full variable domain: KAGVTQTPRYLIKTRGQQVTLSCSPISGHRSVSWYQQTPGQGLQFLFEYFSETQRNKGNFPGRFSGRQFSNSRSEMNVSTLELGDSALYLCASSYRTAGSNEKLFFGSGTQLSVL.